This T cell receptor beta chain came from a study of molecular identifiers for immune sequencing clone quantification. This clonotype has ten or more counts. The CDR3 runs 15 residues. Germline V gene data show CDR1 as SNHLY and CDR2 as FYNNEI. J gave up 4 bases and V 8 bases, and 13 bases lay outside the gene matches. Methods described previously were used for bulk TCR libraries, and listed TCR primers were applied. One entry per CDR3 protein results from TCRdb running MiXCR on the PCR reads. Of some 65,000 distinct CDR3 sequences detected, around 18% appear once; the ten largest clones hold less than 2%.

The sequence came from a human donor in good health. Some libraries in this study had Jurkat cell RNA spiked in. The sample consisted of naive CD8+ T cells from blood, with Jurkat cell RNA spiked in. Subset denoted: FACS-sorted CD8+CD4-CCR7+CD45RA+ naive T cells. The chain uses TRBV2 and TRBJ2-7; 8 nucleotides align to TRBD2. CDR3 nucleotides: TGTGCCAGCGTATGGACTAGCCGAGGGGGTTACGAGCAGTACTTC. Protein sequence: CASVWTSRGGYEQYF.